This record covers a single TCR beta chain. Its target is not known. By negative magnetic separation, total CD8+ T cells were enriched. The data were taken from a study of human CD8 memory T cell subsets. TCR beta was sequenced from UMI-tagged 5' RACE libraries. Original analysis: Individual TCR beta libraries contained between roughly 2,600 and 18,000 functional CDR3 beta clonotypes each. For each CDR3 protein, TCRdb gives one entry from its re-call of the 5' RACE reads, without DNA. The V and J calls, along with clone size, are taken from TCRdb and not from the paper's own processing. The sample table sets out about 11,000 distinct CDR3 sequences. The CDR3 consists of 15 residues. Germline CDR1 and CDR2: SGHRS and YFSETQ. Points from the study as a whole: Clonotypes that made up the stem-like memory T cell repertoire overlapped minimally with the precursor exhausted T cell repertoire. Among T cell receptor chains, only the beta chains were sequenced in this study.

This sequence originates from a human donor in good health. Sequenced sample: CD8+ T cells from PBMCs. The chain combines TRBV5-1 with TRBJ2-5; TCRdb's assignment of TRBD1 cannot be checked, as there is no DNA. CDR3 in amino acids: CASRLNPGHGETQYF.